This T cell receptor beta chain came from a study of Graves' ophthalmopathy and Graves' hyperthyroidism. Regarding the study as a whole: The majority of expanded thyroid clonotypes above 0.001 frequency also occurred in blood.

TCR beta CDR3 amplification used RNA transcripts. Second-round multiplex PCR came after first-round RT-PCR with HTBI primers. TCRdb passed the multiplex PCR reads through MiXCR, listing each CDR3 protein once. The table records about 620,000 distinct CDR3 sequences, about a fifth of them present only once. This clonotype has more than one count but fewer than ten. Its antigen is not known. Germline V gene lookup returns CDR1 LNHDA and CDR2 SQIVND (reference sequence). V was clipped by 1 base and J by 3 bases, with 13 bases between them. CDR3 size: 15 residues. V gene TRBV19 combines with J gene TRBJ2-7; TRBD1 might be the D (6 bases). The receptor's source is a woman between 18 and 30 years old with stable Graves' hyperthyroidism. Some clones in this sample may be carry-over from other donors' samples. Specimen: peripheral blood. As DNA, the CDR3 is TGTGCCAGTAGTATAGCCAGGGGCGCGAACTACGAGCAGTACTTC. Translating gives CASSIARGANYEQYF. The full variable domain, completed using reference TRBV19 and TRBJ2-7, is DGGITQSPKYLFRKEGQNVTLSCEQNLNHDAMYWYRQDPGQGLRLIYYSQIVNDFQKGDIAEGYSVSREKKESFPLTVTSAQKNPTAFYLCASSIARGANYEQYFGPGTRLTVT.